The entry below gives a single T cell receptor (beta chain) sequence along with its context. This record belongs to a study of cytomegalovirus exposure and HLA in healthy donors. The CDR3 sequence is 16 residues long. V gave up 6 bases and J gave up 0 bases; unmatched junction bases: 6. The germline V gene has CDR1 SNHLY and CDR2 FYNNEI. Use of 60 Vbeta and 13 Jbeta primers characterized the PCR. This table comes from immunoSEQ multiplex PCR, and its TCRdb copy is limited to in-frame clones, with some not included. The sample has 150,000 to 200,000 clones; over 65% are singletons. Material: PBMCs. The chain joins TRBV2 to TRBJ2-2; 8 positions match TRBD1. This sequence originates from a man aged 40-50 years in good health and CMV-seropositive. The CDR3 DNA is TGTGCCAGCAGGTACGACAGGGGCACGAACACCGGGGAGCTGTTTTTT. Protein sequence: CASRYDRGTNTGELFF.